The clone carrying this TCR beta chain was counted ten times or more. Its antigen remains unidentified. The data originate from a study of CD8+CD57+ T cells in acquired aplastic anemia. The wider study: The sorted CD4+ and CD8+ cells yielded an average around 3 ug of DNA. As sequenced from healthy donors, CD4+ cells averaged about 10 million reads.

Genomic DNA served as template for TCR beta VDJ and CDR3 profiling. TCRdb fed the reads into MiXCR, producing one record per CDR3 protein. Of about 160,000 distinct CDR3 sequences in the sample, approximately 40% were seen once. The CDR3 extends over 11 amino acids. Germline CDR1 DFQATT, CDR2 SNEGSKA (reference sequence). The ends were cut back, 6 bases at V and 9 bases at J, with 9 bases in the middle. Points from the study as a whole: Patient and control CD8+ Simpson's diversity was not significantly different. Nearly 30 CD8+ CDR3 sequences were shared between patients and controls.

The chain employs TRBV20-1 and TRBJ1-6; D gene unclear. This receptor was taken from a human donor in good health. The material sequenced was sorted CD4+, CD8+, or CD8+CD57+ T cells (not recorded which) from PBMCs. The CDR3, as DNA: TGCAGTGCGTACAGTTCTTCACCCCTCCACTTT. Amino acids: CSAYSSSPLHF.